The 25 T cell receptor beta chains reported below all come from one sample, sequenced in a study of cytomegalovirus exposure and HLA in healthy donors. The PCR made use of 60 Vbeta and 13 Jbeta primers. TCRdb keeps only in-frame clones here, not all; method: immunoSEQ multiplex PCR. The table has around 110,000 clones, about 60% seen once. The sequencing input was PBMCs. The receptor set was obtained from a woman in her twenties or thirties in good health and CMV-seronegative.

This clone was observed a handful of times. The chain couples TRBV7-9 to TRBJ1-1; TRBD1 matches 7 bases. The ends lost 5 bases at V and 4 bases at J; junction bases unmatched: 7. In germline, CDR1 is SEHNR, CDR2 FQNEAQ (reference sequence). The CDR3 loop spans 14 amino acids. The CDR3 DNA reads TGTGCCAGCAGCCCTGTCCAGGGGGTCACTGAAGCTTTCTTT. Translated: CASSPVQGVTEAFF.

The genes are TRBV6-6 and TRBJ1-4; 8 bases agree with TRBD1. V trimming: 2 bases; J trimming: 5 bases; junction bases outside the gene matches: 7. The CDR3 is 16 amino acids. The V gene's germline CDR1 is MNHNY and CDR2 SVGAGI (reference sequence). The CDR3 spells CASSYLTGTGNEKLFF. The CDR3 DNA follows: TGTGCCAGCAGTTACCTCACCGGGACAGGAAATGAAAAACTGTTTTTT.

The sample holds one count of this clone. The chain joins TRBV30 to TRBJ1-5; no reliable D call. The CDR3 runs 13 residues. V was cut by 1 base and J by 6 bases, with 10 bases left in between. Germline CDR1 GTSNPN, CDR2 SVGIG (reference sequence). CDR3 residues: CAWSGGLGQPQHF. CDR3 coding DNA: TGTGCCTGGAGTGGAGGGTTGGGTCAGCCCCAGCATTTT.

Written as DNA, the CDR3 is TGTGCCAGCAGTCCGGGACAGGGGGGAGACACTGAAGCTTTCTTT. Its translation is CASSPGQGGDTEAFF. The rearrangement uses TRBV5-8 and TRBJ1-1; 11 positions agree with TRBD1. V trimming: 5 bases; J trimming: 3 bases; junction bases outside the gene matches: 6. Germline-derived CDR1 and CDR2 are SGHTS and YDEGEE. The CDR3 consists of 15 residues.

This clone occurred a few times. The chain has TRBV6-4 and TRBJ2-1; 8 bases map to TRBD1. The CDR3 runs 14 residues. The V and J ends lost 0 bases and 8 bases, in that order; junction bases with no gene match: 3. Germline V gives CDR1 MRHNA, CDR2 SNTAGT. The CDR3 region has the DNA TGTGCCAGCAGTGACTCAGGACAGGGTGATGAGCAGTTCTTC. This encodes CASSDSGQGDEQFF.

This clone was picked up one time. The gene calls are TRBV19 and TRBJ1-1; a weak D match, TRBD1 (6 bases). Germline V gene lookup returns CDR1 LNHDA and CDR2 SQIVND (reference sequence). V lost 6 bases and J 4 bases, leaving 12 bases between the germline ends. The CDR3 sequence is 13 residues long. CDR3 DNA: TGTGCCAGTAGACGGGGGGCGCCCACTGAAGCTTTCTTT. Amino acids: CASRRGAPTEAFF.

V gene TRBV6-5 combines with J gene TRBJ2-5, with 10 nucleotides matching TRBD1. The CDR3 has 13 residues. The trim removed 6 bases at V and 7 bases at J, leaving 5 bases unmatched. The germline V gene encodes CDR1 MNHEY and CDR2 SVGAGI. The CDR3 loop is CASSLRTGGTQYF. The DNA of the CDR3 is TGTGCCAGCAGCCTACGGACAGGGGGGACCCAGTACTTC.

This chain links TRBV28 with TRBJ1-2; 7 positions match TRBD1. Unmatched junction bases numbered 3, after V lost 1 base and J lost 4 bases. The CDR3 contains 14 residues. Germline V gene sequence: CDR1 MDHEN, CDR2 SYDVKM. The CDR3 is CASSLFGTAYGYTF. In DNA, the CDR3 is TGTGCCAGCAGTTTATTTGGGACAGCCTATGGCTACACCTTC.

This clone has a single count. The chain carries TRBV6-5 and TRBJ1-2; TRBD1 is a possible D gene (5 bases). This CDR3 region has 14 residues. The germline gives CDR1 MNHEY, CDR2 SVGAGI. The V and J ends lost 5 bases and 3 bases respectively, with 13 bases between them. The CDR3 protein is CASSPLGGDYGYTF. The DNA of the CDR3 is TGTGCCAGCAGTCCCCTTGGGGGGGACTATGGCTACACCTTC.

In its sample, this clone was seen a few times. The chain has TRBV19 and TRBJ1-5; 9 positions match TRBD1. CDR3 size: 14 residues. Germline CDR1 LNHDA, CDR2 SQIVND (reference sequence). Unmatched junction bases numbered 6, after V lost 8 bases and J lost 4 bases. CDR3 DNA sequence: TGTGCCAGTGGACAGGGGCTGGGAAATCAGCCCCAGCATTTT. It specifies CASGQGLGNQPQHF.

J is TRBJ2-1 and V is TRBV9, with 7 bases lining up with TRBD2. Trimming cost V 0 bases and J 1 base; bases outside gene matches: 7. The CDR3 totals 17 residues. Germline-derived CDR1 and CDR2 are SGDLS and YYNGEE. The CDR3 protein is CASSVGGGGPSYNEQFF. For the CDR3, the DNA is TGTGCCAGCAGCGTAGGGGGGGGAGGGCCGTCCTACAATGAGCAGTTCTTC.

This clone was seen only a few times. V usage is TRBV6-1 and J usage is TRBJ1-1, with a possible D match to TRBD1 (5 bases). The ends were cut back, 0 bases at V and 10 bases at J, with 12 bases in the middle. This CDR3 comprises 13 residues. From germline, CDR1 is MNHNS and CDR2 SASEGT. In DNA form, the CDR3 reads TGTGCCAGCAGTGAAGCCTCGGGGAGGGGAGCTTTCTTT. The encoded protein is CASSEASGRGAFF.

Worth noting for this clone: One junction end does not reproduce the germline sequence, and a read error may be involved. J is TRBJ2-1 and V is TRBV11-1; unclear D gene. CDR3 length: 13 residues. Germline CDR1 reads SGHAT; CDR2 reads FQDESV (reference sequence). CDR3 protein: CASRYDSHNEQFF. In DNA form, the CDR3 reads TGTGCCAGCAGATATGACTCCCACAATGAGCAGTTCTTC.

This clone was found once. The chain joins TRBV5-1 to TRBJ2-7, with D maybe TRBD1 (6 bases). Trimming removed 2 bases from V and 3 bases from J, with 6 bases in between. The CDR3 is made up of 12 amino acids. Per germline, CDR1 SGHRS and CDR2 YFSETQ. The DNA for the CDR3 is TGCGCCAGCAGCTTACAGGGCTACGAGCAGTACTTC. Residues: CASSLQGYEQYF.

The chain has TRBV29-1 and TRBJ2-1, with TRBD2 matching 10 bases. This CDR3 region has 16 residues. Germline CDR1 is SQVTM and CDR2 is ANQGSEA. Losses at the gene ends were 0 bases for V and 8 bases for J; bases not matched to a gene: 10. CDR3 amino acids: CSVEDQSGRALYEQFF. Written as DNA, the CDR3 is TGCAGCGTTGAAGATCAAAGCGGGAGGGCGTTATATGAGCAGTTCTTC.

In DNA form, the CDR3 reads TGTGCCAGCTCACAGGTAGCGGGAGGGCCATCTGGGGCCAACGTCCTGACTTTC. Translation gives CASSQVAGGPSGANVLTF. The chain combines TRBV18 with TRBJ2-6; 11 positions agree with TRBD2. CDR1 and CDR2 (germline): KGHSH, LQKENI. The V gene end was trimmed by 4 bases and the J gene end by 1 base; junction bases not matched to a gene: 6. This CDR3 has 18 residues.

The chain is built from TRBV7-2 and TRBJ2-2; D is unclear. V shed 1 base and J shed 4 bases, with 10 bases lying between them. This CDR3 region has 15 residues. Germline V gene lookup returns CDR1 SGHTA and CDR2 FQGNSA. CDR3 residues: CASSLVGRSTGELFF. The CDR3 DNA reads as TGTGCCAGCAGCTTAGTTGGGCGCTCCACCGGGGAGCTGTTTTTT.

This clone appeared once. The chain couples TRBV10-3 to TRBJ2-3; 7 nucleotides match TRBD2. The ends lost 3 bases at V and 0 bases at J; junction bases unmatched: 3. Germline V gene sequence: CDR1 ENHRY, CDR2 SYGVKD. This CDR3 is 15 amino acids long. The CDR3 nucleotides are TGTGCCATCAGTGATGGGACTATTAGCACAGATACGCAGTATTTT. It yields the protein CAISDGTISTDTQYF.

V gene TRBV15 combines with J gene TRBJ2-5; the match to TRBD1 covers 8 bases. With V trimmed by 3 bases and J by 6 bases, 9 bases remained unmatched. Germline CDR1 reads LNHNV; CDR2 reads YYDKDF (reference sequence). The CDR3 covers 15 residues. The CDR3 DNA reads TGTGCCACCAGCAGGGAGGGACAGGAGGGCCAGACCCAGTACTTC. Its protein is CATSREGQEGQTQYF.

This sequence joins TRBV5-1 and TRBJ2-5, with 12 bases identical to TRBD2. CDR3 length: 16 amino acids. V was pared by 2 bases and J by 5 bases, with 7 bases of the junction left unmatched. Germline V gene lookup returns CDR1 SGHRS and CDR2 YFSETQ. CDR3 residues: CASSLVPTSGSETQYF. CDR3 coding DNA: TGCGCCAGCAGCTTAGTCCCGACTAGCGGGAGTGAGACCCAGTACTTC.

The V and J genes are TRBV25-1 and TRBJ1-1, with 11 bases that match TRBD1. This CDR3 spans 15 amino acids. Losses at the gene ends were 3 bases for V and 6 bases for J; bases not matched to a gene: 6. Germline V lookup: CDR1 MGHDK, CDR2 SYGVNS. CDR3 region: CASSDSDRGLAEAFF. The CDR3 DNA reads as TGTGCCAGCAGTGATTCGGACAGGGGGCTCGCTGAAGCTTTCTTT. Using reference TRBV25-1 and TRBJ1-1 for the parts outside the CDR3, the full variable domain is EADIYQTPRYLVIGTGKKITLECSQTMGHDKMYWYQQDPGMELHLIHYSYGVNSTEKGDLSSESTVSRIRTEHFPLTLESARPSHTSQYLCASSDSDRGLAEAFFGQGTRLTVV.

The rearrangement links TRBV28 to TRBJ1-3; the match to TRBD1 covers 9 bases. Germline V gene sequence: CDR1 MDHEN, CDR2 SYDVKM. CDR3 size: 14 residues. V was pared by 4 bases and J by 4 bases, with 2 bases of the junction left unmatched. The CDR3 region is CASSSTGGGNTIYF. The CDR3 DNA reads as TGTGCCAGCAGTTCGACAGGGGGGGGAAACACCATATATTTT.

This clone was seen a handful of times. Within the sample, other DNA sequences also encode this same CDR3. The genes are TRBV6-1 and TRBJ1-6; D may be TRBD1 (6 bases). Trimming cost V 3 bases and J 0 bases, with 15 bases left between them. CDR3 length: 18 residues. Germline V gives CDR1 MNHNS, CDR2 SASEGT. In DNA, the CDR3 is TGTGCCAGCAGTGAGGGAGGGACATCGGGCTCCTATAATTCACCCCTCCACTTT. It encodes CASSEGGTSGSYNSPLHF.

The CDR3 nucleotides are TGTGCCAGCAGTCTTAGCGGGAGCCGTGGTCGGGAGCTGTTTTTT. Translated, it gives CASSLSGSRGRELFF. The chain couples TRBV6-4 to TRBJ2-2, with 9 nucleotides matching TRBD2. The CDR3 is 15 amino acids. After removal of 5 bases from V and 9 bases from J, the junction contained 10 bases not matched to a gene. Looked up from germline, CDR1 is MRHNA and CDR2 is SNTAGT.

The V call is TRBV10-3, the J call TRBJ2-7; TRBD1 might be the D (5 bases). Germline V gene sequence: CDR1 ENHRY, CDR2 SYGVKD. The CDR3 length is 12 residues. Deletions cut 2 bases from V and 5 bases from J, with 7 bases between. In DNA form, the CDR3 reads TGTGCCATCAGTGAGGACAGTAACGAGCAGTACTTC. This encodes CAISEDSNEQYF.